This T cell receptor beta chain is drawn from a study of neurological immune-mediated disorders (dated by TCRdb to the late 2010s). Regarding the study in general: Of the 35 or so multiple sclerosis patients, around 31 had relapsing-remitting MS and 3 had secondary progressive MS. Of the approximately 68 subjects in the cohort, roughly 14 were HAM/TSP patients, around 35 were multiple sclerosis patients, and approximately 20 were healthy controls. Peripheral blood TCR-beta repertoires from patients with HTLV-I-associated myelopathy (HAM/TSP), patients with multiple sclerosis, and healthy controls were compared in the study using UMI-based sequencing. Longitudinal samples, technical triplicates and paired sorted CD4+ and CD8+ T-cell subsets, alongside PBMC samples, were included among the approximately 98 TCR-beta libraries. Here is what the overall study found, with its caveats: Across subjects, expanded clones never shared an identical CDR3 amino acid sequence, which suggests that the TCR-beta repertoires in every group were private. No association of the MS cluster with clinical or MRI features was observed, and the need for larger cohorts was stated by the authors. TCR clonal expansion was highest in HAM/TSP patients and lowest in MS patients, with MS patients falling below even healthy controls. Repertoires from 18 of 34 MS patients were grouped by phylogenetic analysis into a cluster of related CDR3 sequences, suggesting a possible repertoire-level signature.

cDNA was synthesized by template-switch 5'RACE using a primer with a 10-nucleotide random unique molecular identifier that tagged each TCR transcript. Each sequencing run produced over 200 million TCR-beta sequences covering 15-18 subjects. Total RNA was extracted with the RNeasy kit. The KAPA Real-time Library Amplification kit was used to amplify TCR-beta VDJ regions with primers for the TCR constant region and the 5'RACE anchor. Sample indexes and Illumina adaptors were added in a first PCR, and a second PCR then increased library yield. After purification with Ampure beads, the TCR product of roughly 650 bp was size-selected on a 2% E-gel SizeSelection system. Library quality was checked on a Bioanalyzer, concentration was measured with Qubit, and libraries were quantified with the Kapa Library Quantification kit before pooling. Libraries were sequenced paired-end 2 x 150 bp on an Illumina HiSeq 2500. To increase sequence diversity, about 25-31% phiX was spiked into each library pool. The published analysis was carried out like this. The quality-filtered reads were processed with the UMI-based MiGEC pipeline, whose error correction step removed more than 85% of the raw TCR sequences. IMGT germline references were used for aligning VDJ genes, and each clonotype was defined as a unique CDR3 amino acid sequence together with its V-J genes. Clonal expansion, Shannon diversity, and CDR3 relatedness (CalcPairwiseDistances, ClusterSamples) were evaluated with VDJtools, and phylogenetic trees were built with CLCbio workbench. Clones with at least 8 unique UMIs were defined as expanded, with this threshold being based on coefficient-of-variation modelling across technical triplicates. TCRdb redid the processing of the public reads, applying fastp at Q25 and MiXCR, and retained in-frame beta chains. One record per CDR3 amino acid sequence lists the most common genes and DNA. The V and J calls were determined by TCRdb, not by the authors. A total of approximately 86,000 distinct CDR3 sequences appear in this sample, 2.5% to 3% of them only once. The ten largest clones capture 0.9% to 1.4% of the sample.

The CDR3 runs 14 residues from the cysteine to the phenylalanine. The entry retains the CDR3 DNA only, 42 bases that are in frame from base 1. Trimming at the junction amounts to 4 bases on V and 5 bases on J, and the germline ends lie 14 bases apart. Libraries from unsorted PBMCs were made from 2 million PBMCs kept in RNAlater at -80 degrees C until RNA extraction. The multiple sclerosis patients were enrolled in a US clinical protocol that used magnetic resonance imaging to evaluate disease progression. Peripheral blood underwent Ficoll-Hypaque density gradient centrifugation to isolate PBMCs, which were then cryopreserved in liquid nitrogen. This clonotype has at least ten counts. Its antigen has not been determined. Base qualities are missing; no much larger clone stands one base away.

The material sequenced was PBMCs. The sequence links TRBV12-3 or TRBV12-4 to TRBJ1-1; no D gene is confidently identified. The sequence derives from a woman under 40 with multiple sclerosis. The CDR3 region: CASSSSREWTEAFF. The bases are TGTGCCAGCAGTTCCTCACGGGAGTGGACTGAAGCTTTCTTT.